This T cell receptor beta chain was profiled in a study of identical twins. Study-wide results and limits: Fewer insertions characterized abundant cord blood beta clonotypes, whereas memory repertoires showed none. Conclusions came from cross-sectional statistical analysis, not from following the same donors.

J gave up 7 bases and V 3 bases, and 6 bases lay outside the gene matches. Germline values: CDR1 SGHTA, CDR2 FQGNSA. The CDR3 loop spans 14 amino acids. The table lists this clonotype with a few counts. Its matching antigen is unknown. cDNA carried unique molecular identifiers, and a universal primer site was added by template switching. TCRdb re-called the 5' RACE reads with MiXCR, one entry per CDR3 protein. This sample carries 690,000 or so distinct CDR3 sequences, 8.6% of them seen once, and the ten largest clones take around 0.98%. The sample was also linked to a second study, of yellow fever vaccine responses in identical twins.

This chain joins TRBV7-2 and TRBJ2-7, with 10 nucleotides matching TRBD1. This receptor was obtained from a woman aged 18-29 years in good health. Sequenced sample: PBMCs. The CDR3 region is CASSFGQGVSEQYF. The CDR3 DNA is TGTGCCAGCAGCTTCGGACAGGGGGTTAGTGAGCAGTACTTC.